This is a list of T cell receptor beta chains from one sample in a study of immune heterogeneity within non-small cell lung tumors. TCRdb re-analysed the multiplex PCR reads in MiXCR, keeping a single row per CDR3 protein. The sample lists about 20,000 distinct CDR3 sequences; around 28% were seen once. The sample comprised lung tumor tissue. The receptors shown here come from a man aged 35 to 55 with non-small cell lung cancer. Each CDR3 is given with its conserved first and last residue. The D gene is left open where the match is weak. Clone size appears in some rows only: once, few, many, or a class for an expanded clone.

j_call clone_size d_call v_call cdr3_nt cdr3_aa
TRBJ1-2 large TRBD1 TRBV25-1 TGTGCCACCACTCCGGCAGGGGGCGACTATGGCTACACCTTC CATTPAGGDYGYTF
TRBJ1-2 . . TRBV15 TGTGCCACCAGCAGAGCGGGGGGGGGGGCTGGCTACACCTTC CATSRAGGGAGYTF
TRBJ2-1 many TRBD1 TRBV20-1 TGCAGTGCTGGGGACAGGGCAGATGAGCAGTTCTTC CSAGDRADEQFF
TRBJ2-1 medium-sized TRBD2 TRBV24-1 TGTGCCACCAGCCAAGCGCTAGCGGGAGTTGGTGAGCAGTTCTTC CATSQALAGVGEQFF
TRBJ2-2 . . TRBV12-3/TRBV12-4 TGTGCCAGCAGTTTAGGAGGGAGGAACACCGGGGAGCTGTTTTTT CASSLGGRNTGELFF
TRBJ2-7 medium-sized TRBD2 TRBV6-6 TGTGCCAGCAGTTACTGGGGAGTAAGCGGGAGCCACGAGCAGTACTTC CASSYWGVSGSHEQYF
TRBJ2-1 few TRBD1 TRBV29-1 TGCAGCATTGACAGGGGGAGCTCCTACAATGAGCAGTTCTTC CSIDRGSSYNEQFF
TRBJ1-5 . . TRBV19 TGTGCCAGTAGTCATTTTGGGGGCAATCAGCCCCAGCATTTT CASSHFGGNQPQHF
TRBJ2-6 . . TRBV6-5 TGTGCCAGCAGTTACGACCGCCCCGGGGCTTCTGGGGCCAACGTCCTGACTTTC CASSYDRPGASGANVLTF
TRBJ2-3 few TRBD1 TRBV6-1 TGTGCCAGCAGTGAAGGACAGGGGCCAGATACGCAGTATTTT CASSEGQGPDTQYF
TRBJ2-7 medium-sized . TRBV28 TGTGCCAGCAATTCCGACCGGTCTGAGCAGTACTTC CASNSDRSEQYF
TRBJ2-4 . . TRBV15 TGTGCCACCAGCAGAATGGACGGAGCCAAAAACATTCAGTACTTC CATSRMDGAKNIQYF
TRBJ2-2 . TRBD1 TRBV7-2 TGTGCCAGCTACTCGGGACAGGGGGTTTCGAACACCGGGGAGCTGTTTTTT CASYSGQGVSNTGELFF
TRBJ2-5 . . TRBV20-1 TGCAGTGCTAGAGATCAGGGCGGTCCCCTTCAAGAGACCCAGTACTTC CSARDQGGPLQETQYF
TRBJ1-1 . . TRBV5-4 TGCGCCAGCAGCTTGGAGACAAAGAACACTGAAGCTTTCTTT CASSLETKNTEAFF
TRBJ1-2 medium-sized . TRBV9 TGTGCCAGCAGCGTAGAATCCAGGGGTAGCTATGGCTACACCTTC CASSVESRGSYGYTF
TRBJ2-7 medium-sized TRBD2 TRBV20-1 TGCAGTGCTCTTCTAGCGGGAGATCTCTACGAGCAGTACTTC CSALLAGDLYEQYF
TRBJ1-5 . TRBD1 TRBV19 TGTGCCAGTAGTTTCCCCGGACAGGGGGGACAGCCCCAGCATTTT CASSFPGQGGQPQHF
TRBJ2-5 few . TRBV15 TGTGCCACCAGCAAGACTAGGAAAGAGACCCAGTACTTC CATSKTRKETQYF
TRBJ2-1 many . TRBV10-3 TGTGCCATCAGTCCTAACGGCAATGAGCAGTTCTTC CAISPNGNEQFF
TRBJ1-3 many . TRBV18 TGTGCCAGCTCACCAACCCGGGGGGACGGAAACACCATATATTTT CASSPTRGDGNTIYF
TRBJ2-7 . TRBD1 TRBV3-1 TGTGCCAGCAGCAAGACCGGCGAGGGGGCTCCGTACTTC CASSKTGEGAPYF
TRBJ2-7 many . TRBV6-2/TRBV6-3 TGTGCCAGCAAGTCCGGTAGCTCCTACGAGCAGTACTTC CASKSGSSYEQYF
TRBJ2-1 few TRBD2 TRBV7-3 TGTGCCAGCAGCCCATTTTTGAGCGGGAGCAGCTACAATGAGCAGTTCTTC CASSPFLSGSSYNEQFF
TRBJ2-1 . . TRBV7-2 TGTGCCAGCAGCTTCGGGACCTACAATGAGCAGTTCTTC CASSFGTYNEQFF
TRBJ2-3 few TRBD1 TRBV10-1 TGCGCCAGCAGCGTCGGACAGGATGATAAATCTACCCAGTATTTT CASSVGQDDKSTQYF
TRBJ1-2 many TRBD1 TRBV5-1 TGCGCCAGCAGACCTACCGGGACAGGGGGGGGCTACACCTTC CASRPTGTGGGYTF
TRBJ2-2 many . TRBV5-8 TGTGCCAGCGACCTCCCTTTCAGGGCCGGGGAGCTGTTTTTT CASDLPFRAGELFF
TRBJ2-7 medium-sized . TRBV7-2 TGTGCCAGCAGCTTCATGGCCGGGGTATACGAGCAGTACTTC CASSFMAGVYEQYF
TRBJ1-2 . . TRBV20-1 TGCAGTGGATATTCAATCGACTATGGCTACACCTTC CSGYSIDYGYTF
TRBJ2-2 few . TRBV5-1 TGCGCCAGCAGCGCCACCGGGGAGCTGTTTTTT CASSATGELFF
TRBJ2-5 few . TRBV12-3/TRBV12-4 TGTGCCAGCAGTCTTACATCGGCGGTCCAAGAGACCCAGTACTTC CASSLTSAVQETQYF